These 25 T cell receptor beta chains were sequenced from one sample in a study of T cell responses to AZD1222 COVID-19 vaccine. Sequencing was performed with immunoSEQ multiplex PCR; in TCRdb, only in-frame clones are kept and a portion is missing. The data contain about 100,000 clones, around 92% of them singletons. The sequencing used peripheral blood, collected 28 days after the second AZD1222 dose. The receptors originated from an adult who received the AZD1222 COVID-19 vaccine.

The CDR3 reads CASSVGGGPYNEQFF. The DNA of the CDR3 is TGTGCCAGCAGTGTAGGAGGGGGCCCCTACAATGAGCAGTTCTTC. The J gene is TRBJ2-1, the V gene TRBV6-4; D might be TRBD1 (7 bases). Trimming removed 4 bases from V and 2 bases from J, with 12 bases in between. In germline, CDR1 is MRHNA, CDR2 SNTAGT. CDR3 length equals 15 residues.

Here the CDR3 DNA reads TGTGCCAGCAGTATAGGGAGGCGCGGTGGAAACACCATATATTTT. Translation: CASSIGRRGGNTIYF. The J gene is TRBJ1-3, the V gene TRBV2, with no clear D. V was clipped by 5 bases and J by 3 bases, with 14 bases between them. CDR1 and CDR2 from the germline V gene are SNHLY and FYNNEI. This CDR3 is built from 15 residues.

The chain has TRBV5-6 and TRBJ1-2; D possibly corresponds to TRBD1 (5 bases). The CDR3 extends over 17 amino acids. Germline values: CDR1 SGHDT, CDR2 YYEEEE. V was shortened by 6 bases and J by 4 bases, with 25 bases between the two germline ends. The CDR3 is CASIIRVGETPVYGYTF. DNA of the CDR3: TGTGCCAGCATCATAAGAGTAGGGGAGACACCGGTCTATGGCTACACCTTC. Based on the CDR3 plus reference TRBV5-6 and TRBJ1-2, the full variable domain is DAGVTQSPTHLIKTRGQQVTLRCSPKSGHDTVSWYQQALGQGPQFIFQYYEEEERQRGNFPDRFSGHQFPNYSSELNVNALLLGDSALYLCASIIRVGETPVYGYTFGSGTRLTVV.

V and J are TRBV10-2 and TRBJ1-6; no clear D gene. CDR1 and CDR2 from the germline V gene are WSHSY and SAAADI. Trimming took off 2 bases at V and 5 bases at J, with 10 bases between the two ends. This CDR3 region has 15 residues. CDR3 protein: CASSELPQDNSPLHF. The CDR3 region has the DNA TGCGCCAGCAGTGAGCTCCCCCAAGATAATTCACCCCTCCACTTT.

This rearrangement joins TRBV6-5 to TRBJ1-1; D unclear. V lost 5 bases, J lost 1 base, and 8 bases lay in between. This CDR3 contains 13 residues. Germline loops: CDR1 MNHEY, CDR2 SVGAGI. CDR3 sequence (DNA): TGTGCCAGCAGTCAAAAGAAGAACACTGAAGCTTTCTTT. It translates to CASSQKKNTEAFF.

The table lists this clone with a count of one. This rearrangement joins TRBV6-2 or TRBV6-3 to TRBJ1-4; D is unclear. Trimming left V 2 bases short and J 4 bases short, with 5 bases between. Germline values: CDR1 MNHEY, CDR2 SVGEGT. CDR3 size: 13 residues. Here the CDR3 reads CASSYSYNEKLFF. Here the CDR3 DNA reads TGTGCCAGCAGTTACAGTTATAATGAAAAACTGTTTTTT.

On this clone: Distinct nucleotide sequences in the sample also encode this CDR3. The rearrangement joins TRBV2 to TRBJ1-1; D call uncertain. CDR3 length equals 13 residues. CDR1 and CDR2 (germline): SNHLY, FYNNEI. V lost 1 base, J lost 0 bases, and 3 bases lay in between. CDR3 residues: CASSEGLNTEAFF. The DNA of the CDR3 is TGTGCCAGCAGTGAAGGCTTGAACACTGAAGCTTTCTTT.

The chain joins TRBV4-1 to TRBJ1-2; 11 positions match TRBD1. Germline lookup yields CDR1 MGHRA and CDR2 YSYEKL. The J segment lost 7 bases and the V segment lost 4 bases, leaving 8 bases of the junction unmatched. The CDR3 runs 15 residues. This CDR3 reads CASSRLGQGDLGYTF. The CDR3, as DNA: TGCGCCAGCAGCCGGTTGGGACAGGGGGATCTTGGCTACACCTTC.

The CDR3 DNA reads as TGTGCCAGCAGCTCGACGGCCGGGACCGTCGGCGAGCAGTACTTC. Amino acids: CASSSTAGTVGEQYF. The gene calls are TRBV7-2 and TRBJ2-7, with D tentatively TRBD1 or TRBD2 (5 bases each). Trimming left V 4 bases short and J 6 bases short, with 19 bases between. Per the germline V gene, CDR1 is SGHTA and CDR2 is FQGNSA. The CDR3 consists of 15 residues.

The V gene is TRBV7-9, the J gene TRBJ2-7; tentative D call: TRBD1 (5 bases). The germline gives CDR1 SEHNR, CDR2 FQNEAQ (reference sequence). The V end lost 5 bases, the J end lost 4 bases, and 15 bases lay between the germline ends. The CDR3 has 14 amino acids. The CDR3, as DNA: TGTGCCAGCAGCCCACCCTCGACAGTTTACGAGCAGTACTTC. This gives the protein CASSPPSTVYEQYF.

The chain has TRBV28 and TRBJ1-5; no reliable D call. Per the germline V gene, CDR1 is MDHEN and CDR2 is SYDVKM. The V gene lost 7 bases and the J gene lost 1 base, with 11 bases spanning the gap. The CDR3 has 14 amino acids. The CDR3 here is CASTSQSSNQPQHF. As DNA, the CDR3 is TGTGCCAGCACCTCACAGTCGAGCAATCAGCCCCAGCATTTT.

This clone was recorded a few times. The CDR3 loop is CASSTGNGGDSPLHF. The CDR3 DNA reads TGTGCCAGCAGCACGGGCAACGGTGGGGATTCACCCCTCCACTTT. This sequence joins TRBV7-3 and TRBJ1-6; the D is unclear. The CDR3 covers 15 residues. Germline V gene lookup returns CDR1 SGHTA and CDR2 FQGTGA. Trimming left V 5 bases short and J 8 bases short, with 16 bases between.

This chain joins TRBV10-3 and TRBJ1-2, with 11 bases aligning to TRBD1. Germline V gene sequence: CDR1 ENHRY, CDR2 SYGVKD. The CDR3 has 13 amino acids. V was clipped by 10 bases and J by 4 bases; unmatched bases: 5. CDR3 protein: CATRGTGGYGYTF. The DNA for the CDR3 is TGTGCCACCAGAGGGACAGGGGGCTATGGCTACACCTTC.

This clone was seen just once. The chain carries TRBV19 and TRBJ1-5; D might be TRBD1 (5 bases). Germline lookup yields CDR1 LNHDA and CDR2 SQIVND (reference sequence). CDR3 length equals 15 residues. Trimming shortened V by 1 base and J by 5 bases, and 12 bases separated the two germline ends. CDR3 amino acids: CASSIGPGLHQPQHF. Here the CDR3 DNA reads TGTGCCAGTAGTATAGGGCCGGGACTTCATCAGCCCCAGCATTTT. Filled out from reference TRBV19 and TRBJ1-5, the complete variable domain reads DGGITQSPKYLFRKEGQNVTLSCEQNLNHDAMYWYRQDPGQGLRLIYYSQIVNDFQKGDIAEGYSVSREKKESFPLTVTSAQKNPTAFYLCASSIGPGLHQPQHFGDGTRLSIL.

The chain couples TRBV6-5 to TRBJ2-7, with a weak D call TRBD1 (6 bases). In germline, CDR1 is MNHEY, CDR2 SVGAGI. This CDR3 comprises 16 residues. Trimming cost V 4 bases and J 3 bases, with 19 bases left between them. CDR3 sequence reads: CASSFTGTSIDYEQYF. The DNA for the CDR3 is TGTGCCAGCAGTTTCACCGGGACAAGTATTGACTACGAGCAGTACTTC.

This chain links TRBV5-4 with TRBJ1-4, with D perhaps matching TRBD1 (5 bases). The CDR3 covers 12 residues. Trimming pared 3 bases from V and 11 bases from J, leaving 11 bases between. The germline V gene encodes CDR1 SGHNT and CDR2 YYREEE (reference sequence). The CDR3 nucleotides are TGTGCCAGCAGCTCGTACCAGGGCAAACTGTTTTTT. It translates to CASSSYQGKLFF.

In this sample, this clone turned up a few times. V is TRBV12-3 or TRBV12-4 and J is TRBJ2-1, with D perhaps TRBD1 (5 bases). This CDR3 has 13 residues. Trimming pared 3 bases from V and 6 bases from J, leaving 9 bases between. The CDR3 region is CASSFRRGNEQFF. The CDR3 DNA follows: TGTGCCAGCAGTTTCCGAAGGGGCAATGAGCAGTTCTTC.

The rearrangement uses TRBV6-5 and TRBJ1-4, with D uncertain. This CDR3 region has 13 residues. Trimming left V 5 bases short and J 10 bases short, with 14 bases between. The germline CDR1 and CDR2 sequences are MNHEY and SVGAGI. The CDR3 sequence: CASSPGPAVKLFF. The CDR3 DNA reads as TGTGCCAGCAGTCCTGGGCCAGCGGTAAAACTGTTTTTT.

V and J are TRBV30 and TRBJ1-2; 9 bases are shared with TRBD1. Germline V CDR1 and CDR2: GTSNPN, SVGIG (reference sequence). The CDR3 is 14 residues long. V was pared by 3 bases and J by 1 base, with 3 bases of the junction left unmatched. Here the CDR3 DNA reads TGTGCCTGGAGCTGGGACAGGGATAACTATGGCTACACCTTC. It is translated as CAWSWDRDNYGYTF. Based on the CDR3 plus reference TRBV30 and TRBJ1-2, the full variable domain is SQTIHQWPATLVQPVGSPLSLECTVEGTSNPNLYWYRQAAGRGLQLLFYSVGIGQISSEVPQNLSASRPQDRQFILSSKKLLLSDSGFYLCAWSWDRDNYGYTFGSGTRLTVV.

The J gene is TRBJ1-5, the V gene TRBV12-5; no clear D gene. CDR3 length: 12 amino acids. The V end was cut by 7 bases, the J end by 3 bases, with 7 bases between. Germline loops: CDR1 LGHNT, CDR2 FRNRAP. The CDR3 region has the DNA TGTGCTAGTGCCGACTCCAATCAGCCCCAGCATTTT. Encoded protein: CASADSNQPQHF. Based on the CDR3 plus reference TRBV12-5 and TRBJ1-5, the full variable domain is DARVTQTPRHKVTEMGQEVTMRCQPILGHNTVFWYRQTMMQGLELLAYFRNRAPLDDSGMPKDRFSAEMPDATLATLKIQPSEPRDSAVYFCASADSNQPQHFGDGTRLSIL.

The rearrangement links TRBV18 to TRBJ2-2; D uncertain. Germline CDR1 is KGHSH and CDR2 is LQKENI. The CDR3 covers 15 residues. V was cut by 0 bases and J by 3 bases, with 8 bases left in between. CDR3 DNA: TGTGCCAGCTCACCACCGTTAAGCCACACCGGGGAGCTGTTTTTT. Protein sequence: CASSPPLSHTGELFF.

This clone was picked up one time. J is TRBJ2-1 and V is TRBV3-1 (or the pseudogene TRBV3-2); TRBD2 is a possible D gene (6 bases). This CDR3 region has 13 residues. The V end lost 6 bases, the J end lost 7 bases, and 13 bases lay between the germline ends. The germline V gene has CDR1 LGHDT and CDR2 YNNKEL (reference sequence). This CDR3 reads CASRTRLSNEQFF. The CDR3 region has the DNA TGTGCCAGCAGGACTAGACTTTCGAATGAGCAGTTCTTC.

The rearrangement joins TRBV11-2 to TRBJ2-1, with 10 bases fitting TRBD2. The V and J ends lost 5 bases and 5 bases, in that order; junction bases with no gene match: 9. The CDR3 has 16 residues. Germline CDR1 SGHAT, CDR2 FQNNGV. The CDR3 reads CASSPWTSGPNNEQFF. CDR3 DNA: TGTGCCAGCAGCCCCTGGACTAGCGGCCCAAACAATGAGCAGTTCTTC.

V and J are TRBV15 and TRBJ2-2, with D possibly matching TRBD2 (6 bases). This CDR3 has 17 residues. Between the trimmed V and J ends, which lost 0 bases and 6 bases, there was a span of 17 bases. Germline CDR1 is LNHNV and CDR2 is YYDKDF (reference sequence). The CDR3 loop is CATSRDGRAGGAGELFF. CDR3 nucleotide sequence: TGTGCCACCAGCAGAGACGGCCGGGCCGGGGGTGCCGGGGAGCTGTTTTTT.

CDR3 region: CSVVRQGIYEQYF. CDR3 in DNA: TGCAGCGTTGTTCGACAGGGAATCTACGAGCAGTACTTC. V usage is TRBV29-1 and J usage is TRBJ2-7, with 7 nucleotides matching TRBD1. This CDR3 region has 13 residues. The J segment lost 3 bases and the V segment lost 4 bases, leaving 6 bases of the junction unmatched. Germline CDR1 and CDR2: SQVTM and ANQGSEA.